This is a list of T cell receptor beta chains from one sample in a study of blood T cell repertoires in COVID-19. Produced via immunoSEQ multiplex PCR; TCRdb's table is partial and in-frame only. The table records 90,000 or so clones, about nine tenths of them present only once. The sequenced material came from peripheral blood. The source is a man between 60 and 70 years old with COVID-19, enrolled during active disease. Each CDR3 is given with its conserved first and last residue. The D gene is left open where the match is weak. Rows may omit the clone size; those that give it use once, few, many or a size class.

j_call,clone_size,v_call,d_call,cdr3_aa,cdr3_nt
TRBJ2-3,NA,TRBV3-1/TRBV3-2,NA,CASSQGDREFGTDTQYF,TGTGCCAGCAGCCAAGGGGATCGGGAGTTTGGCACAGATACGCAGTATTTT
TRBJ1-3,NA,TRBV25-1,NA,CASQGTEAIQDTIYF,TGTGCCAGCCAGGGAACCGAAGCGATTCAGGACACCATATATTTT
TRBJ2-2,NA,TRBV11-3,TRBD2,CASSSLAGGYTGELFF,TGTGCCAGCAGCTCTCTAGCGGGAGGGTACACCGGGGAGCTGTTTTTT
TRBJ2-7,NA,TRBV5-4,NA,CASSLASDQTYEQYF,TGTGCCAGCAGCTTGGCTAGCGACCAAACCTACGAGCAGTACTTC
TRBJ1-4,NA,TRBV27,NA,CASSGGTRVVGEKLFF,TGTGCCAGCAGCGGGGGTACTCGGGTAGTTGGAGAAAAACTGTTTTTT
TRBJ1-2,once,TRBV7-2,NA,CASSGTWEDYGYTF,TGTGCCAGCAGCGGCACATGGGAGGACTATGGCTACACCTTC
TRBJ2-7,NA,TRBV10-2,TRBD2,CASSLKTSGQYEQYF,TGCGCCAGCAGCCTAAAGACTAGCGGGCAATACGAGCAGTACTTC
TRBJ1-1,NA,TRBV5-6,NA,CASSQGSWTEAFF,TGTGCCAGCAGCCAGGGATCTTGGACTGAAGCTTTCTTT
TRBJ2-7,once,TRBV21-1,NA,CASSKADRGGRPSYEQYF,TGTGCCAGCAGCAAAGCGGACAGGGGGGGACGCCCTTCCTACGAGCAGTACTTC
TRBJ1-1,NA,TRBV29-1,NA,CTCSLNTEAFF,TGCACCTGTAGCTTGAACACTGAAGCTTTCTTT
TRBJ1-1,NA,TRBV3-1/TRBV3-2,NA,CASSQSPTVNTEAFF,TGTGCCAGCAGCCAATCCCCTACAGTGAACACTGAAGCTTTCTTT
TRBJ2-5,NA,TRBV5-1,NA,CASSLPGAVETQYF,TGCGCCAGCAGCTTGCCGGGAGCCGTGGAGACCCAGTACTTC
TRBJ1-2,NA,TRBV30,NA,CAWRPGVNYGYTF,TGTGCCTGGAGACCAGGGGTTAACTATGGCTACACCTTC
TRBJ2-5,NA,TRBV12-5,TRBD2,CASGSRGGETQYF,TGTGCTAGTGGTTCCCGGGGGGGAGAGACCCAGTACTTC
TRBJ1-3,NA,TRBV7-9,NA,CASSSPSRDPGNTIYF,TGTGCCAGCAGCTCACCCTCCAGGGATCCAGGAAACACCATATATTTT
TRBJ1-2,NA,TRBV6-5,NA,CASSHREGYGYTF,TGTGCCAGCAGCCACAGGGAGGGCTATGGCTACACCTTC
TRBJ2-1,NA,TRBV5-6,NA,CASSRLEKDEQFF,TGTGCCAGCAGCAGACTAGAGAAAGATGAGCAGTTCTTC
TRBJ1-3,NA,TRBV7-3,NA,CASSLGGRGSGNTIYF,TGTGCCAGCAGCTTAGGGGGCAGGGGCTCTGGAAACACCATATATTTT
TRBJ2-3,NA,TRBV6-6,NA,CASSRYKAEHTDTQYF,TGTGCCAGCAGTCGATACAAAGCGGAACACACAGATACGCAGTATTTT
TRBJ1-2,NA,TRBV6-1,TRBD1,CASSEWTGTGEGYGYTF,TGTGCCAGCAGTGAATGGACCGGGACAGGGGAGGGGTATGGCTACACCTTC
TRBJ2-2,once,TRBV11-3,TRBD2,CASSPSRGVLSGELFF,TGTGCCAGCAGCCCTAGCCGGGGGGTTTTATCCGGGGAGCTGTTTTTT
TRBJ1-3,once,TRBV7-2,NA,CASSLDVVGNTIYF,TGTGCCAGCAGCTTAGACGTAGTTGGAAACACCATATATTTT
TRBJ2-7,NA,TRBV30,TRBD2,CAWSGSGGEQYF,TGTGCCTGGAGTGGGTCGGGGGGCGAGCAGTACTTC
TRBJ2-3,once,TRBV19,NA,CASSPSLGGDTQYF,TGTGCCAGTAGCCCCTCTCTAGGAGGAGATACGCAGTATTTT
TRBJ2-7,NA,TRBV6-5,TRBD2,CASSPTAGTDYEQYF,TGTGCCAGCAGCCCAACAGCGGGAACTGACTACGAGCAGTACTTC
TRBJ2-5,NA,TRBV7-9,NA,CASSLLDGKETQYF,TGTGCCAGCAGCTTACTGGACGGGAAAGAGACCCAGTACTTC
TRBJ2-1,NA,TRBV19,TRBD1,CASSIVDRGVNEQFF,TGTGCCAGTAGTATAGTGGACAGGGGGGTGAATGAGCAGTTCTTC
TRBJ2-3,NA,TRBV5-5,NA,CASSLDSSGNTQYF,TGTGCCAGCAGCTTGGATTCCTCAGGAAATACGCAGTATTTT
TRBJ1-1,NA,TRBV18,NA,CASSPSTFGGMMNTEAFF,TGTGCCAGCTCCCCCAGTACCTTCGGGGGGATGATGAACACTGAAGCTTTCTTT